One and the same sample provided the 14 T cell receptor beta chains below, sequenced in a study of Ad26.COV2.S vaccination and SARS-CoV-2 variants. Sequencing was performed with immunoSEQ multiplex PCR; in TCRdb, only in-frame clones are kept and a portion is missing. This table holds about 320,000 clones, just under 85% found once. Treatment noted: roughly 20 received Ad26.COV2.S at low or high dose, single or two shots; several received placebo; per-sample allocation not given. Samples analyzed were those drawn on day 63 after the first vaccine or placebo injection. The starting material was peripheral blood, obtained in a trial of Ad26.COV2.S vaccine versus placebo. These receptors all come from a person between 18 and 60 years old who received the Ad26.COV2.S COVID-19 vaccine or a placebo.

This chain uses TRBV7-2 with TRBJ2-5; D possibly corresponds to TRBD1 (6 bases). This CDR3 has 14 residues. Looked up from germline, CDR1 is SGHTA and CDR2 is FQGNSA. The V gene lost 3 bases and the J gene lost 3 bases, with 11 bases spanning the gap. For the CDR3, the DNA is TGTGCCAGCAGCTTCCAGGGGAGAGAAGAGACCCAGTACTTC. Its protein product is CASSFQGREETQYF.

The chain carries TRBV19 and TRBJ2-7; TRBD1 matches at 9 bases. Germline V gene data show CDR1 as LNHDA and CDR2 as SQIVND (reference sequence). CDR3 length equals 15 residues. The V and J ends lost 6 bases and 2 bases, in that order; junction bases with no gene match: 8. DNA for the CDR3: TGTGCCAGTAGCCGCCCTGGGACAGGGCCCTACGAGCAGTACTTC. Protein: CASSRPGTGPYEQYF.

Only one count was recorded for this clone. The CDR3 bases are TGTGCCAGCAGGAAGGGGGGCGGACTCTATGGCTACACCTTC. Amino acid sequence: CASRKGGGLYGYTF. The J gene is TRBJ1-2, the V gene TRBV2; D may be TRBD1 (6 bases). Germline V CDR1 and CDR2: SNHLY, FYNNEI. V was shortened by 6 bases and J by 4 bases, with 15 bases between the two germline ends. This CDR3 spans 14 amino acids.

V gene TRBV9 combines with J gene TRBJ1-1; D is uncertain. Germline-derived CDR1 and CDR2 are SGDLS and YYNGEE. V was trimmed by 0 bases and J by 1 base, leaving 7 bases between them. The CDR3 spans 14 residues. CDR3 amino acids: CASSVAVGNTEAFF. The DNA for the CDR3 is TGTGCCAGCAGCGTAGCAGTGGGGAACACTGAAGCTTTCTTT.

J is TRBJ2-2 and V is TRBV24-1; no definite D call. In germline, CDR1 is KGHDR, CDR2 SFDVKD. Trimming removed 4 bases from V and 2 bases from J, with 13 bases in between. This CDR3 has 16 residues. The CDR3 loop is CATSELRSVNTGELFF. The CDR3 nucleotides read TGTGCCACCAGTGAACTTCGGTCGGTTAACACCGGGGAGCTGTTTTTT.

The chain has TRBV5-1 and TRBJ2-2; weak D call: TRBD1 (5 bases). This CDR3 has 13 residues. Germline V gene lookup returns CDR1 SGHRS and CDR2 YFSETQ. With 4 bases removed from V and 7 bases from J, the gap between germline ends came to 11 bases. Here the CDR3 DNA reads TGCGCCAGCAGCCCCAGGGTAGTCGGGGAGCTGTTTTTT. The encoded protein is CASSPRVVGELFF.

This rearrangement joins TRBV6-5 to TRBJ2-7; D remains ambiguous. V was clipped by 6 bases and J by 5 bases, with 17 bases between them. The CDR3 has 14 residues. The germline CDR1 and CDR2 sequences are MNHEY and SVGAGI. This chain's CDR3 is CASSLRPLTDEQYF. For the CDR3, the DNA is TGTGCCAGCAGCCTTCGGCCCCTTACAGACGAGCAGTACTTC.

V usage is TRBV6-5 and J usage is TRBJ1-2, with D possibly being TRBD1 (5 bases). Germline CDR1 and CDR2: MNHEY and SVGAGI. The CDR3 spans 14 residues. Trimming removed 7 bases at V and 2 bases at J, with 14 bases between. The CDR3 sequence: CASTLGGSNYGYTF. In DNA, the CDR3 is TGTGCCAGCACCCTTGGGGGGTCGAACTATGGCTACACCTTC.

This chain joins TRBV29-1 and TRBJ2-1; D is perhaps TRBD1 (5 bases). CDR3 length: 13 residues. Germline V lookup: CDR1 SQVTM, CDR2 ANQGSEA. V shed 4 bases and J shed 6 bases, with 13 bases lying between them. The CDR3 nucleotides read TGCAGCGTTGTGGAGCAGGGCCCCAATGAGCAGTTCTTC. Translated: CSVVEQGPNEQFF.

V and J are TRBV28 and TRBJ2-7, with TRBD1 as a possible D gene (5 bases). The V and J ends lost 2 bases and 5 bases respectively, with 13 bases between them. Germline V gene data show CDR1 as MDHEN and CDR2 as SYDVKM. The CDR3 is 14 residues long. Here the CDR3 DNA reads TGTGCCAGCAGTTTAAACCAGGGATTTAACGAGCAGTACTTC. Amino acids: CASSLNQGFNEQYF.

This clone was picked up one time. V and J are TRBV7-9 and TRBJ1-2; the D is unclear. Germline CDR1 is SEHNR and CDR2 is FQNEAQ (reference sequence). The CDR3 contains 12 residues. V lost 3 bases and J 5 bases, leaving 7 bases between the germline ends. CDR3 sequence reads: CASSFNLYGYTF. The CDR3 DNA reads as TGTGCCAGCAGCTTCAACCTTTATGGCTACACCTTC. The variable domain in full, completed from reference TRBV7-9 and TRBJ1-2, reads DTGVSQNPRHKITKRGQNVTFRCDPISEHNRLYWYRQTLGQGPEFLTYFQNEAQLEKSRLLSDRFSAERPKGSFSTLEIQRTEQGDSAMYLCASSFNLYGYTFGSGTRLTVV.

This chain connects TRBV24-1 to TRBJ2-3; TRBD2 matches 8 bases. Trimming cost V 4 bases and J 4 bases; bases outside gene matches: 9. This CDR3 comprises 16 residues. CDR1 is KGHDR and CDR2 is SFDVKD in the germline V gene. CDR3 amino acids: CATSERGAGRADTQYF. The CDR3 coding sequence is TGTGCCACCAGTGAGCGGGGGGCTGGTAGGGCAGATACGCAGTATTTT.

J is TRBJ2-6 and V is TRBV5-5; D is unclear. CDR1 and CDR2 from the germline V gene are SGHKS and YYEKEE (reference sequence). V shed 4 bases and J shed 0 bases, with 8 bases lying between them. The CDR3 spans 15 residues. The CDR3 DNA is TGTGCCAGCAGCAAACTCATCTCTGGGGCCAACGTCCTGACTTTC. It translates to CASSKLISGANVLTF. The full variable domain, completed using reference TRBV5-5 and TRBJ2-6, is DAGVTQSPTHLIKTRGQQVTLRCSPISGHKSVSWYQQVLGQGPQFIFQYYEKEERGRGNFPDRFSARQFPNYSSELNVNALLLGDSALYLCASSKLISGANVLTFGAGSRLTVL.

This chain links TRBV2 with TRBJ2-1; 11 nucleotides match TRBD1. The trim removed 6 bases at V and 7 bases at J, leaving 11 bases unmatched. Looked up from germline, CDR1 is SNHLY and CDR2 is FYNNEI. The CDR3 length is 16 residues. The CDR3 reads CASSHHRDRGKNEQFF. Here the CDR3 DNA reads TGTGCCAGCAGCCACCACCGGGACAGGGGGAAGAATGAGCAGTTCTTC.